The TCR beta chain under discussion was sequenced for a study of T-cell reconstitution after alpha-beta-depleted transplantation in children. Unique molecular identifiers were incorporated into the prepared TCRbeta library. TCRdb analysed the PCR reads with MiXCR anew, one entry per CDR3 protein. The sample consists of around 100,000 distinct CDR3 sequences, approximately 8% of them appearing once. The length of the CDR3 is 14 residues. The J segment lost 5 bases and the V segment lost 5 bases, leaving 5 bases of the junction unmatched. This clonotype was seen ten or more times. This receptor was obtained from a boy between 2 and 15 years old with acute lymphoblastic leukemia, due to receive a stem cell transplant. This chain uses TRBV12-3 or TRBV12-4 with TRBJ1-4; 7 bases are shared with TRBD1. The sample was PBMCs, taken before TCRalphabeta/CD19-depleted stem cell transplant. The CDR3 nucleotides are TGTGCCAGCAGTATCGGGACAGCAAATGAAAAACTGTTTTTT. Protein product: CASSIGTANEKLFF.